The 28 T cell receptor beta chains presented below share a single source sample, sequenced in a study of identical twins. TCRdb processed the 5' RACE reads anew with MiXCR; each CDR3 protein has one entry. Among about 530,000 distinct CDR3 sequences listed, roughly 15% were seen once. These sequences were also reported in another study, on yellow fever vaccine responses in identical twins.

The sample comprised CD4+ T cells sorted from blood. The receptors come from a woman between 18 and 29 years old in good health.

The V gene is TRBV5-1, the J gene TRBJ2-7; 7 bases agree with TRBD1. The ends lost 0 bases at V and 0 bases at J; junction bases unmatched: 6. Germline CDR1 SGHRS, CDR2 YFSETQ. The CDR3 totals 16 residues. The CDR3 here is CASSLGVGGRSYEQYV. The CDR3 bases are TGCGCCAGCAGCTTGGGTGTAGGGGGCCGCTCCTACGAGCAGTACGTC.

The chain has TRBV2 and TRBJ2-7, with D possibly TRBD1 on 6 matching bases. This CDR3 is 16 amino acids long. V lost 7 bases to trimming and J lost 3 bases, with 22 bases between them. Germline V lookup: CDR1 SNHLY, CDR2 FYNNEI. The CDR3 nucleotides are TGTGCCAGCACTGAGGCCCCAGGGACACCCTACTACGAGCAGTACTTC. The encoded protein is CASTEAPGTPYYEQYF.

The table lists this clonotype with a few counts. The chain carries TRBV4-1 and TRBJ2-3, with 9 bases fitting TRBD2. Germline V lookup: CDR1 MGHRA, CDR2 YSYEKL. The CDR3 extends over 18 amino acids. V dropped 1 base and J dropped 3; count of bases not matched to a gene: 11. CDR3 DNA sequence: TGCGCCAGCAGCCAAGGTCCAGCGGGGGGCGCCGTGACAGATACGCAGTATTTT. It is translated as CASSQGPAGGAVTDTQYF.

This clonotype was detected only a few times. The CDR3 region is CASSATWGLGTEAFF. CDR3 nucleotide sequence: TGCGCCAGCAGCGCCACGTGGGGGCTTGGCACTGAAGCTTTCTTT. The chain combines TRBV5-1 with TRBJ1-1, with D maybe TRBD1 (6 bases). This CDR3 contains 15 residues. Germline assignment: CDR1 SGHRS and CDR2 YFSETQ. Trimming shortened V by 4 bases and J by 4 bases, and 17 bases separated the two germline ends.

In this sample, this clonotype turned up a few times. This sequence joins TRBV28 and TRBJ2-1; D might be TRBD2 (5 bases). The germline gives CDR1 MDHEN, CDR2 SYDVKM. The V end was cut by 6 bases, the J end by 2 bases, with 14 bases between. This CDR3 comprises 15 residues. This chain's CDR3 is CASRRLAGTYNEQFF. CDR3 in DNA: TGTGCCAGCAGGCGCCTAGCCGGGACCTACAATGAGCAGTTCTTC.

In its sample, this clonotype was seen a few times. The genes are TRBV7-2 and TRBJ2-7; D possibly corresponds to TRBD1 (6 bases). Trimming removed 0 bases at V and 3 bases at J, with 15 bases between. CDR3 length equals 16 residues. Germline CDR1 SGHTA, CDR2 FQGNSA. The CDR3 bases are TGTGCCAGCAGCTTAGCGGCCCAGGGGCTATACTACGAGCAGTACGTC. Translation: CASSLAAQGLYYEQYV.

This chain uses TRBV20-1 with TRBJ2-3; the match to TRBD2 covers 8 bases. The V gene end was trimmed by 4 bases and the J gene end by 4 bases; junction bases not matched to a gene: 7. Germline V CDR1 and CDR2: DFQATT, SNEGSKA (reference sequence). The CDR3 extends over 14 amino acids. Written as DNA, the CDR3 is TGCAGTGCTAAATCGGGGGGGCCTGCAGATACGCAGTATTTT. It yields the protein CSAKSGGPADTQYF.

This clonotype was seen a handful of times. CDR3 sequence (DNA): TGCAGTGCTAGCCCACGGGGAACCCAAGAGACCCAGTACTTC. Protein product: CSASPRGTQETQYF. The chain employs TRBV20-1 and TRBJ2-5, with D possibly being TRBD2 (5 bases). Germline V lookup: CDR1 DFQATT, CDR2 SNEGSKA (reference sequence). V was trimmed by 3 bases and J by 1 base, leaving 12 bases between them. The CDR3 sequence is 14 residues long.

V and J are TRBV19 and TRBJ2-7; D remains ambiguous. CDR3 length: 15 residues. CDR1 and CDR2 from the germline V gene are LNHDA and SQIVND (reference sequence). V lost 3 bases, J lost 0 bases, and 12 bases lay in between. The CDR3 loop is CASSIDSWPSYEQYF. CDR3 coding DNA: TGTGCCAGTAGTATTGATTCCTGGCCCTCCTACGAGCAGTACTTC.

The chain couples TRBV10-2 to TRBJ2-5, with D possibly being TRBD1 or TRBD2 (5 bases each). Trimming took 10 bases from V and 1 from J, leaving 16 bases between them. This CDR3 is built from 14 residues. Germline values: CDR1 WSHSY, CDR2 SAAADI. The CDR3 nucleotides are TGCGCCACGGGACGGGAAACATTCCAAGAGACCCAGTACTTC. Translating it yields CATGRETFQETQYF.

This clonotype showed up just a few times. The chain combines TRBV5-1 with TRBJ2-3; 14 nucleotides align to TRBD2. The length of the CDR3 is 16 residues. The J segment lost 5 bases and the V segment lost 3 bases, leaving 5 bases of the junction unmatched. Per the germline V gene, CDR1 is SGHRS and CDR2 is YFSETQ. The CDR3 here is CASSWGTSGRVDTQYF. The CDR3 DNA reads TGCGCCAGCAGCTGGGGGACTAGCGGGAGAGTAGATACGCAGTATTTT.

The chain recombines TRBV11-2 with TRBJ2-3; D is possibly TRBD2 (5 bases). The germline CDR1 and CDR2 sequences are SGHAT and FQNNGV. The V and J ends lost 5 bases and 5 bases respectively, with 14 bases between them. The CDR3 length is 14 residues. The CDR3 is CASSDLAGIDTQYF. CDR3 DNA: TGTGCCAGCAGCGACCTCGCGGGCATAGATACGCAGTATTTT.

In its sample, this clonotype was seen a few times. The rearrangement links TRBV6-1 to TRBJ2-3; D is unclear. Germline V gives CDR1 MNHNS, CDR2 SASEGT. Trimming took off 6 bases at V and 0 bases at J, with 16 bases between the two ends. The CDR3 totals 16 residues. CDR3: CASSRNGIFSTDTQYF. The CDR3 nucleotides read TGTGCCAGCAGCCGCAACGGAATTTTTAGCACAGATACGCAGTATTTT.

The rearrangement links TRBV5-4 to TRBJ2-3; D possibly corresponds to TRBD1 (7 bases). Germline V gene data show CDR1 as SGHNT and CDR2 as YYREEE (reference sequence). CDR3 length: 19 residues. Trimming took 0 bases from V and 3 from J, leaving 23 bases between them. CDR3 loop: CASSLDGFVAGGGTDTQYF. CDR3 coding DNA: TGTGCCAGCAGCTTGGATGGGTTCGTTGCAGGGGGAGGAACAGATACGCAGTATTTT.

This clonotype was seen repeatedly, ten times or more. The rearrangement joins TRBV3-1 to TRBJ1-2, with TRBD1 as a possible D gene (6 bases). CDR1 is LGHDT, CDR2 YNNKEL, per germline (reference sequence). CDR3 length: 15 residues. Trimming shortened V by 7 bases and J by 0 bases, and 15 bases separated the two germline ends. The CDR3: CASTQGHGSNYGYTF. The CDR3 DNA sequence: TGTGCCAGCACCCAGGGACACGGGTCTAACTATGGCTACACCTTC.

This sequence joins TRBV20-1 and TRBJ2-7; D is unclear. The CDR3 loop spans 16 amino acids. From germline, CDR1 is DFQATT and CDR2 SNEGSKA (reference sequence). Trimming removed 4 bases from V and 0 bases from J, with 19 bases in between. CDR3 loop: CSAIVTLKGSSYEQYF. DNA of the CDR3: TGCAGTGCTATAGTGACTCTCAAAGGAAGCTCCTACGAGCAGTACTTC.

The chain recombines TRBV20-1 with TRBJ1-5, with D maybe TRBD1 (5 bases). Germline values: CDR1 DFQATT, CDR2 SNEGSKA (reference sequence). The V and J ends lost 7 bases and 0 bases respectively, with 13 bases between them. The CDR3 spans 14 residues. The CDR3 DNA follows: TGCAGTGTTTCCGGGACCTATAGCAATCAGCCCCAGCATTTT. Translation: CSVSGTYSNQPQHF.

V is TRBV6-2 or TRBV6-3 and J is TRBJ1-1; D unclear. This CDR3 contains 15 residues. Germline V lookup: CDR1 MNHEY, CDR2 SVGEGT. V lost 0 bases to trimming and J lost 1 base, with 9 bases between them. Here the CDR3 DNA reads TGTGCCAGCAGTTACTCGGCCGTCCCGAACACTGAAGCTTTCTTT. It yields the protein CASSYSAVPNTEAFF.

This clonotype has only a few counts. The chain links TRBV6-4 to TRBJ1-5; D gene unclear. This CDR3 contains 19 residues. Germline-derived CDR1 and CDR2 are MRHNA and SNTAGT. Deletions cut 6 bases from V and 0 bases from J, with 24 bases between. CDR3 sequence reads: CASSPSVEITPPSNQPQHF. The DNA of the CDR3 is TGTGCCAGCAGCCCCTCGGTGGAAATTACACCGCCTAGCAATCAGCCCCAGCATTTT.

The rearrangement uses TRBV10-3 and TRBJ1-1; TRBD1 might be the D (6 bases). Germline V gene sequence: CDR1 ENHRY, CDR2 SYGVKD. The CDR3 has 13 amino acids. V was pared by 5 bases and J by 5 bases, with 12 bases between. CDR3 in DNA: TGTGCCATCAGTATTTCAGGGGTGACTGAAGCTTTCTTT. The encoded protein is CAISISGVTEAFF.

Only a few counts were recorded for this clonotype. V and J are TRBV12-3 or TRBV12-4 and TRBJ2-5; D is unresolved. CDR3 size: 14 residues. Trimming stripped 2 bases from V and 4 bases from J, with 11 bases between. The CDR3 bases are TGTGCCAGCAGTTTATGGGTAGTTCGAGAGACCCAGTACTTC. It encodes CASSLWVVRETQYF.

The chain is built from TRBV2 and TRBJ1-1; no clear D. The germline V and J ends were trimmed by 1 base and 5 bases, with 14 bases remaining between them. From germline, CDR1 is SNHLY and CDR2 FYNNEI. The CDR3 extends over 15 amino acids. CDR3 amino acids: CASSEVQYSGTEAFF. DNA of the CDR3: TGTGCCAGCAGTGAAGTGCAATATTCGGGGACTGAAGCTTTCTTT.

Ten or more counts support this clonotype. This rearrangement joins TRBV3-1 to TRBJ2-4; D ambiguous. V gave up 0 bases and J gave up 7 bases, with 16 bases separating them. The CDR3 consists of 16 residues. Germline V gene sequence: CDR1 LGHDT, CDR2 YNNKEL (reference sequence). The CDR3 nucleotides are TGTGCCAGCAGCCAAGATATTCCCACCGCGGTGAACATTCAGTACTTC. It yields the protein CASSQDIPTAVNIQYF.

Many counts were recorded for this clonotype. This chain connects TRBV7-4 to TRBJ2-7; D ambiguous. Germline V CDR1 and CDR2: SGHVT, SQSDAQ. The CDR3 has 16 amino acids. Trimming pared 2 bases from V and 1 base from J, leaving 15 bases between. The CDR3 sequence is CASSLYISRESYEQYF. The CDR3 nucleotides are TGTGCCAGCAGCTTATATATCTCTAGGGAATCCTACGAGCAGTACTTC.

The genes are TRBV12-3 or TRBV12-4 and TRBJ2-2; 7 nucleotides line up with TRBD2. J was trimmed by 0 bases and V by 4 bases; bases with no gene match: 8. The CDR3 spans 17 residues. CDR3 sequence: CASSSLIGLANTGELFF. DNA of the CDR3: TGTGCCAGCAGTTCTCTTATCGGACTAGCGAACACCGGGGAGCTGTTTTTT.

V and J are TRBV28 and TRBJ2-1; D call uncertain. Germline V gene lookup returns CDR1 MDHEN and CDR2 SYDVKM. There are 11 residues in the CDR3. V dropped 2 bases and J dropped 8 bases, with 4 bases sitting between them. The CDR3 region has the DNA TGTGCCAGCAGTTTACGTCATGAGCAGTTCTTC. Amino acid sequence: CASSLRHEQFF.

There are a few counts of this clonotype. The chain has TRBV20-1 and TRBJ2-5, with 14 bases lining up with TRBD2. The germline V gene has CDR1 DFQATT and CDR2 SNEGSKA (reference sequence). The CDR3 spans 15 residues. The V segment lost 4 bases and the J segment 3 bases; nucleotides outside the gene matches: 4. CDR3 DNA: TGCAGTGCTAAGGGACTAGCGGGAGAAAAAGAGACCCAGTACTTC. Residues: CSAKGLAGEKETQYF.

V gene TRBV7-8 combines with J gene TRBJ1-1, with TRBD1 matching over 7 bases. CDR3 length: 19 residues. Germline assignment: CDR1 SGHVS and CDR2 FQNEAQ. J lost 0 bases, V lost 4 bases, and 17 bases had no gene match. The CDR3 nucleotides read TGTGCCAGCAGCTCCGGCGGGACAGCTAGAAGGCCGATGAACACTGAAGCTTTCTTT. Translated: CASSSGGTARRPMNTEAFF.